This passage covers 23 T cell receptor beta chains from one sample sequenced in a study of blood T cell repertoires in COVID-19. Method: immunoSEQ multiplex PCR; TCRdb's copy keeps in-frame clones and lacks some. The data show fewer than 250,000 clones, with 75% to 85% seen just once and roughly 4.7% held by the top ten. Sequenced: peripheral blood. The receptors stem from a woman aged 65 to 85 with acute or convalescent COVID-19.

V gene TRBV29-1 combines with J gene TRBJ2-7; D unresolved. V lost 5 bases and J 1 base, leaving 15 bases between the germline ends. The CDR3 consists of 14 residues. CDR1 SQVTM and CDR2 ANQGSEA come from the germline V gene. The CDR3 loop is CSVIRMAGSYEQYF. The DNA of the CDR3 is TGCAGCGTTATACGAATGGCCGGGTCCTACGAGCAGTACTTC.

CDR3 DNA: TGTGCCAGCTCACCGACAACCGGGACAGCCACCTTATCCTATGGCTACACCTTC. This translates into CASSPTTGTATLSYGYTF. The J gene is TRBJ1-2, the V gene TRBV18; 7 nucleotides agree with TRBD1. With 3 bases clipped from V and 4 bases from J, the junction kept 17 bases outside the gene matches. This CDR3 contains 18 residues. Germline V lookup: CDR1 KGHSH, CDR2 LQKENI.

V and J are TRBV9 and TRBJ2-5; 12 nucleotides align to TRBD2. Germline assignment: CDR1 SGDLS and CDR2 YYNGEE. This CDR3 has 18 residues. V trimming: 0 bases; J trimming: 2 bases; junction bases outside the gene matches: 8. CDR3 sequence (DNA): TGTGCCAGCAGCGTAGGGTTACCGACTAGCGGGGGACAAGAGACCCAGTACTTC. Protein product: CASSVGLPTSGGQETQYF.

This clone has more than one count but fewer than ten. Other DNA sequences within the sample encode an identical CDR3. This chain links TRBV5-1 with TRBJ1-2, with D uncertain. The CDR3 consists of 14 residues. CDR1 is SGHRS and CDR2 is YFSETQ in the germline V gene. V lost 1 base, J lost 3 bases, and 10 bases lay in between. Here the CDR3 DNA reads TGCGCCAGCAGCTTGACCGGGAGCGACTATGGCTACACCTTC. It is translated as CASSLTGSDYGYTF.

A note on this clone: This specimen includes other DNA sequences encoding the same CDR3. V usage is TRBV19 and J usage is TRBJ2-1, with D possibly being TRBD1 (5 bases). The CDR3 totals 12 residues. V gave up 2 bases and J gave up 8 bases, with 7 bases separating them. CDR1 LNHDA and CDR2 SQIVND come from the germline V gene (reference sequence). CDR3 in amino acids: CASSIQGHEQFF. The CDR3, as DNA: TGTGCCAGTAGTATACAGGGTCATGAGCAGTTCTTC.

The chain is built from TRBV5-4 and TRBJ2-2; tentatively, D is TRBD2 (6 bases). Trimming took 0 bases from V and 6 from J, leaving 12 bases between them. Germline loops: CDR1 SGHNT, CDR2 YYREEE (reference sequence). The CDR3 consists of 15 residues. The CDR3 loop is CASSLGLGNPGELFF. The CDR3 DNA sequence: TGTGCCAGCAGCTTGGGACTAGGTAATCCCGGGGAGCTGTTTTTT.

This clone was found a few times. The chain couples TRBV28 to TRBJ1-2, with a possible D match to TRBD1 (5 bases). The CDR3 extends over 13 amino acids. Germline-derived CDR1 and CDR2 are MDHEN and SYDVKM. Trimming shortened V by 3 bases and J by 5 bases, and 10 bases separated the two germline ends. CDR3 in amino acids: CASSLLRVYGYTF. The CDR3 coding sequence is TGTGCCAGCAGTTTGCTCAGGGTGTATGGCTACACCTTC.

This clone was detected a few times. The V gene is TRBV2, the J gene TRBJ1-2; 8 bases are a match to TRBD1. Germline V gives CDR1 SNHLY, CDR2 FYNNEI. The J segment lost 4 bases and the V segment lost 4 bases, leaving 5 bases of the junction unmatched. This CDR3 contains 14 residues. The CDR3 DNA follows: TGTGCCAGCAGTGCATCAGGACAGGGCTATGGCTACACCTTC. This gives the protein CASSASGQGYGYTF.

This chain connects TRBV28 to TRBJ2-2; 8 bases match TRBD1. CDR1 and CDR2 (germline): MDHEN, SYDVKM. J gave up 1 base and V 4 bases, and 11 bases lay outside the gene matches. CDR3 length: 18 residues. In DNA, the CDR3 is TGTGCCAGCAGTTCCCCGCCCGGACAGGGCAAGAACACCGGGGAGCTGTTTTTT. Translating gives CASSSPPGQGKNTGELFF.

The V and J genes are TRBV3-1 (or the pseudogene TRBV3-2) and TRBJ2-3; 8 positions match TRBD2. This CDR3 has 17 amino acids. CDR1 is LGHDT and CDR2 is YNNKEL in the germline V gene (reference sequence). J lost 0 bases, V lost 6 bases, and 11 bases had no gene match. The CDR3 DNA reads TGTGCCAGCAGTTACTTCTCGCGGGGGGCGAGCACAGATACGCAGTATTTT. Translation: CASSYFSRGASTDTQYF.

The chain couples TRBV5-1 to TRBJ2-7, with a weak D call TRBD1 (5 bases). CDR1 SGHRS and CDR2 YFSETQ come from the germline V gene. V gave up 4 bases and J gave up 2 bases, with 10 bases separating them. This CDR3 region has 13 residues. The DNA of the CDR3 is TGCGCCAGCAGCCCGGACACGGCCTACGAGCAGTACTTC. Its protein product is CASSPDTAYEQYF.

The rearrangement uses TRBV6-2 or TRBV6-3 and TRBJ2-3; a weak D match, TRBD1 (6 bases). This CDR3 region has 16 residues. Germline assignment: CDR1 MNHEY and CDR2 SVGEGT. V was shortened by 4 bases and J by 6 bases, with 20 bases between the two germline ends. The chain's CDR3 is CASSFTSGVAIDTQYF. As DNA, the CDR3 is TGTGCCAGCAGTTTTACCTCAGGGGTCGCGATTGATACGCAGTATTTT.

This clone has only a few counts. The genes are TRBV5-6 and TRBJ2-2; 10 bases match TRBD1. The CDR3 is 15 amino acids. J was trimmed by 6 bases and V by 2 bases; bases with no gene match: 4. Germline CDR1 is SGHDT and CDR2 is YYEEEE. The CDR3: CASSFGQGDPGELFF. The CDR3 DNA sequence: TGTGCCAGCAGCTTTGGACAGGGGGACCCCGGGGAGCTGTTTTTT.

The gene calls are TRBV7-2 and TRBJ2-2; TRBD1 matches 8 bases. V was pared by 5 bases and J by 3 bases, with 2 bases of the junction left unmatched. This CDR3 spans 14 amino acids. Germline V gene sequence: CDR1 SGHTA, CDR2 FQGNSA. CDR3 sequence reads: CASSQGAHTGELFF. The CDR3 nucleotides read TGTGCCAGCAGCCAGGGGGCCCACACCGGGGAGCTGTTTTTT.

The chain employs TRBV28 and TRBJ2-1; TRBD2 matches at 9 bases. The V and J ends lost 6 bases and 4 bases, in that order; junction bases with no gene match: 10. This CDR3 is 16 amino acids long. Germline V CDR1 and CDR2: MDHEN, SYDVKM. As DNA, the CDR3 is TGTGCCAGCAGACGAATTACTAGCGGGCCTTACAATGAGCAGTTCTTC. Protein: CASRRITSGPYNEQFF.

The chain uses TRBV19 and TRBJ1-2, with a possible D match to TRBD1 (5 bases). The CDR3 extends over 12 amino acids. Trimming cost V 6 bases and J 4 bases, with 9 bases left between them. Germline values: CDR1 LNHDA, CDR2 SQIVND (reference sequence). Here the CDR3 reads CASSDRPYGYTF. Written as DNA, the CDR3 is TGTGCCAGTAGCGACAGACCCTATGGCTACACCTTC.

This CDR3 is CASSQSGLAGGETQYF. The CDR3 nucleotides read TGCGCCAGCAGCCAATCGGGACTAGCGGGGGGAGAGACCCAGTACTTC. This chain uses TRBV4-3 with TRBJ2-5; 15 nucleotides align to TRBD2. V trimming: 2 bases; J trimming: 4 bases; junction bases outside the gene matches: 2. Per the germline V gene, CDR1 is LGHNA and CDR2 is YSLEER. This CDR3 spans 16 amino acids.

CDR3 DNA sequence: TGTGCCAGCAGCTTAGCGTCGTCACCCCTCCACTTT. Translated: CASSLASSPLHF. This sequence joins TRBV7-2 and TRBJ1-6, with D hard to call. Trimming took 0 bases from V and 10 from J, leaving 4 bases between them. Germline V gene data show CDR1 as SGHTA and CDR2 as FQGNSA. This CDR3 has 12 residues. Combining the CDR3 with reference TRBV7-2 and TRBJ1-6 gives the whole variable domain GAGVSQSPSNKVTEKGKDVELRCDPISGHTALYWYRQSLGQGLEFLIYFQGNSAPDKSGLPSDRFSAERTGGSVSTLTIQRTQQEDSAVYLCASSLASSPLHFGNGTRLTVT.

The V gene is TRBV7-9, the J gene TRBJ2-2, with 8 positions matching TRBD2. This CDR3 comprises 16 residues. Germline trimming cut 3 bases from V and 7 bases from J; bases unmatched to any gene: 10. Looked up from germline, CDR1 is SEHNR and CDR2 is FQNEAQ (reference sequence). In nucleotides, the CDR3 is TGTGCCAGCAGCTTTCTTGGACTAGCTCAGGTCGGGGAGCTGTTTTTT. Its protein product is CASSFLGLAQVGELFF.

The V call is TRBV3-1 (or the pseudogene TRBV3-2), the J call TRBJ1-2; D possibly corresponds to TRBD1 (6 bases). This CDR3 has 15 amino acids. Germline loops: CDR1 LGHDT, CDR2 YNNKEL (reference sequence). V shed 4 bases and J shed 0 bases, with 12 bases lying between them. CDR3 sequence (DNA): TGTGCCAGCAGCCGACCGACAGGAGCTAACTATGGCTACACCTTC. Encoded protein: CASSRPTGANYGYTF.

The chain employs TRBV6-5 and TRBJ2-7; D remains unclear. CDR1 MNHEY and CDR2 SVGAGI come from the germline V gene. This CDR3 is built from 14 residues. V lost 7 bases and J 1 base, leaving 14 bases between the germline ends. Here the CDR3 reads CASTPRFSSYEQYF. The CDR3 DNA sequence: TGTGCCAGCACCCCTCGTTTTTCTTCCTACGAGCAGTACTTC.

The rearrangement links TRBV18 to TRBJ2-7, with TRBD1 as a possible D gene (6 bases). Deletions cut 3 bases from V and 3 bases from J, with 15 bases between. The CDR3 contains 15 residues. Germline CDR1 is KGHSH and CDR2 is LQKENI. The DNA of the CDR3 is TGTGCCAGCTCACCCGGAACAGGGATTCTCTACGAGCAGTACTTC. Its protein is CASSPGTGILYEQYF.

This clone has only one observation. The chain uses TRBV5-1 and TRBJ2-5; 7 bases agree with TRBD1. The germline V gene has CDR1 SGHRS and CDR2 YFSETQ. The V gene end was trimmed by 4 bases and the J gene end by 2 bases; junction bases not matched to a gene: 8. This CDR3 is 15 amino acids long. DNA of the CDR3: TGCGCCAGCAGCACCGCCGGGACAGAGCAAGAGACCCAGTACTTC. Residues: CASSTAGTEQETQYF.